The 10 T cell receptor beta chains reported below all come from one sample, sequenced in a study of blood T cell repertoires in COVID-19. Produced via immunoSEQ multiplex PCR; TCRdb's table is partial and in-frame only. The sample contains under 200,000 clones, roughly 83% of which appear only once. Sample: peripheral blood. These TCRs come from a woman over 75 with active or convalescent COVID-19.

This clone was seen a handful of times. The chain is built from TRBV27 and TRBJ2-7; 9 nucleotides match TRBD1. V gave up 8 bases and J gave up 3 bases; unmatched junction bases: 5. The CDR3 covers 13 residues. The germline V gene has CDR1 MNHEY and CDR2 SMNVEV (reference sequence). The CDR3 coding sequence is TGTGCCAGCTGCGGACAGGGGAGCTACGAGCAGTACTTC. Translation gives CASCGQGSYEQYF.

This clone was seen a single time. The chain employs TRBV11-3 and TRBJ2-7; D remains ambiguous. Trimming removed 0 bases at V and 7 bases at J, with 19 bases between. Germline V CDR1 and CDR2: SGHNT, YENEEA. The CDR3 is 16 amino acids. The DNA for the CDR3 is TGTGCCAGCAGCTTAGATAACCGGGTATACTATCGGGAGCAGTACTTC. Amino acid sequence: CASSLDNRVYYREQYF. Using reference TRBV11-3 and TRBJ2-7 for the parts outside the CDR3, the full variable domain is EAGVVQSPRYKIIEKKQPVAFWCNPISGHNTLYWYLQNLGQGPELLIRYENEEAVDDSQLPKDRFSAERLKGVDSTLKIQPAELGDSAVYLCASSLDNRVYYREQYFGPGTRLTVT.

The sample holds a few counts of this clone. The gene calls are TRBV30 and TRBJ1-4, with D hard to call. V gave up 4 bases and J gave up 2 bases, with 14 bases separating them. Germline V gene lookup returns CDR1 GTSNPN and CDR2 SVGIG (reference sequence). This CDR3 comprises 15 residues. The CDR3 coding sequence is TGTGCCTGGACCCCAAGCGGCTTTACTAATGAAAAACTGTTTTTT. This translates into CAWTPSGFTNEKLFF.

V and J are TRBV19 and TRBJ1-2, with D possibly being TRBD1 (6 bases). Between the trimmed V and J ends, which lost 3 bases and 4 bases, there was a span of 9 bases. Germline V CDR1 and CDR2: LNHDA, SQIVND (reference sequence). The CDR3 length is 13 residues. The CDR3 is CASSMAQGYGYTF. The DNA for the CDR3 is TGTGCCAGTAGTATGGCACAGGGCTATGGCTACACCTTC. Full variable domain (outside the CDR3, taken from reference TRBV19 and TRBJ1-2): DGGITQSPKYLFRKEGQNVTLSCEQNLNHDAMYWYRQDPGQGLRLIYYSQIVNDFQKGDIAEGYSVSREKKESFPLTVTSAQKNPTAFYLCASSMAQGYGYTFGSGTRLTVV.

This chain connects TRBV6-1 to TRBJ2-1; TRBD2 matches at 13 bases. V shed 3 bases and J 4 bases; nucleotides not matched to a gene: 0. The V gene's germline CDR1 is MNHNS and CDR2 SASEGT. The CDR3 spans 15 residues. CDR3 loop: CASSETSGGYNEQFF. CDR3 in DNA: TGTGCCAGCAGTGAGACTAGCGGGGGGTACAATGAGCAGTTCTTC.

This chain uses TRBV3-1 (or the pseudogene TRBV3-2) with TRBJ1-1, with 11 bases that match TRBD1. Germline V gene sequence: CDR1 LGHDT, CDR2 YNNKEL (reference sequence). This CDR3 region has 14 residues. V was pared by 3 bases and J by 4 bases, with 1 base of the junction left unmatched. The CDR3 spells CASSQGQGGTEAFF. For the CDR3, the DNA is TGTGCCAGCAGCCAGGGACAGGGGGGCACTGAAGCTTTCTTT.

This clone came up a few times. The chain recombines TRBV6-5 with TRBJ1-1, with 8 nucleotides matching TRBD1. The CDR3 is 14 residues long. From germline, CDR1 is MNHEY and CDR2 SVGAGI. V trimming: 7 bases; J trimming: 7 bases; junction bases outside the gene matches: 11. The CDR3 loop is CASTPRTGNVEAFF. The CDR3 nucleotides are TGTGCCAGCACCCCTAGGACAGGGAACGTTGAAGCTTTCTTT.

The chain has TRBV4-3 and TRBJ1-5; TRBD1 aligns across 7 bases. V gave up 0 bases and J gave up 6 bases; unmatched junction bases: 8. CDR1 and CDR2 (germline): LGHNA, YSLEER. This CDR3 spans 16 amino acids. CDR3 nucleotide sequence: TGCGCCAGCAGCCAAGATCCAGGGGGATTGGGTCAGCCCCAGCATTTT. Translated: CASSQDPGGLGQPQHF.

The CDR3 sequence: CASSPVGGVPQPQHF. The CDR3 coding sequence is TGTGCCAGCTCACCAGTTGGAGGGGTACCTCAGCCCCAGCATTTT. The chain couples TRBV18 to TRBJ1-5; the D gene is possibly TRBD1 (5 bases). The germline gives CDR1 KGHSH, CDR2 LQKENI. Trimming left V 2 bases short and J 6 bases short, with 14 bases between. The CDR3 is 15 amino acids.

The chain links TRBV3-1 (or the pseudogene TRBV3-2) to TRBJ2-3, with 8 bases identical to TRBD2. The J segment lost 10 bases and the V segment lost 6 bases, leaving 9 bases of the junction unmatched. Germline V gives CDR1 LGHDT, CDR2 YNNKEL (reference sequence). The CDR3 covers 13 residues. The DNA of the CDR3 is TGTGCCAGCAGGACCAAGGGACTAGGGGCGCAGTATTTT. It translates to CASRTKGLGAQYF.